A selection of T cell receptor beta chains follows, all from one sample in a study of CD8+ T cells in alopecia areata. Using immunoSEQ multiplex PCR, the repertoire was profiled, and TCRdb retains in-frame clones only, with some absent. Of about 180,000 clones listed, about 55% are singletons. Sequences were derived from CD8+ T cells sorted from blood, sampled at week 24, from a patient treated with tofacitinib. These receptors all stem from a human donor with alopecia areata. The CDR3 runs from the conserved cysteine through the conserved F or W.

TRBJ2-3 | TRBV6-6 | CASSYNPGDTQYF
TRBJ1-5 | TRBV19 | CAGGPGQGTQPQHF
TRBJ2-7 | TRBV5-1 | CASSPGQGEFYEQYF
TRBJ1-5 | TRBV7-6 | CASSFLCPRSTGGHNQPQHF
TRBJ2-3 | TRBV2 | CASSRGRGTDTQYF
TRBJ2-7 | TRBV19 | CASSMGGTGSYEQYF
TRBJ1-1 | TRBV15 | CATSTEQGNTEAFF
TRBJ1-5 | TRBV2 | CASEGEVGSNQPQHF
TRBJ2-7 | TRBV27 | CASSFRASYEQYF
TRBJ2-6 | TRBV19 | CASSIRGTGSFGANVLTF
TRBJ1-1 | TRBV10-3 | CAISAGANTEAFF
TRBJ2-7 | TRBV13 | CASSLSGYEQYF
TRBJ1-2 | TRBV29-1 | CSVESERAAYGYTF
TRBJ1-2 | TRBV27 | CASSSKPTDRVYGYTF
TRBJ2-6 | TRBV4-3 | CASSQDRALPNVLTF
TRBJ1-2 | TRBV5-1 | CASSTSGDDGYTF
TRBJ1-1 | TRBV28 | CASSFGGGVEAFF
TRBJ2-2 | TRBV11-2 | CASSPTGVGNTGELFF
TRBJ1-2 | TRBV29-1 | CSVRASTEGYTF
TRBJ1-1 | TRBV30 | CAWIPNTEAFF
TRBJ2-1 | TRBV9 | CASSPSGVKNEQFF
TRBJ1-1 | TRBV20-1 | CSVPGNTEAFF
TRBJ2-5 | TRBV27 | CASSLGDRTGETQYF
TRBJ1-2 | TRBV19 | CASSTGQEHYGYTF